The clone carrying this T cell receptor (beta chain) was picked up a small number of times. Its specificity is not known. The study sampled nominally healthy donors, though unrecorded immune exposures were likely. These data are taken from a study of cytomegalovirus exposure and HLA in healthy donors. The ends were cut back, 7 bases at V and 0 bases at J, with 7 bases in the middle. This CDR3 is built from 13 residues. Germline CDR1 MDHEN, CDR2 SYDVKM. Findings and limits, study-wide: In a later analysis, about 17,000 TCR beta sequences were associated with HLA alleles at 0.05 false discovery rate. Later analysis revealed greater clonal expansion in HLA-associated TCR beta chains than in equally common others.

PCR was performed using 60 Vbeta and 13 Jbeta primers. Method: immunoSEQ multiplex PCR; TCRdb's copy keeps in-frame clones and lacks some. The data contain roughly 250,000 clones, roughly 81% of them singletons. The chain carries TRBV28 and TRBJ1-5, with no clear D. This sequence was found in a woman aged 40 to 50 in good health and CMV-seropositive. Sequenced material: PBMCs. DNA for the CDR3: TGTGCCAGCACAGGTAATAGCAATCAGCCCCAGCATTTT. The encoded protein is CASTGNSNQPQHF.